The rows below give T cell receptor beta chains drawn from one sample of a study of regulatory T cells in long-lasting Graves disease. Each CDR3 protein is one row after TCRdb ran MiXCR on the multiplex PCR reads. Of about 460,000 distinct CDR3 sequences listed, around 15% are singletons. These sequences were also reported in another study, on T cells in Graves' hyperthyroidism and ophthalmopathy.

Material: peripheral blood mononuclear cells (PBMCs), obtained at new diagnosis, from a patient treated with antithyroid drugs. These receptors all stem from a woman between 50 and 59 years old with Graves disease. CDR3s include the opening cysteine and the closing phenylalanine or tryptophan. D genes are given only for firm matches. Only part of the rows carry a size: once, few, many, or a class if the clone is expanded.

cdr3_aa	cdr3_nt	j_call	v_call	clone_size	d_call
CASSLLAGVDEQFF	TGTGCCAGCAGCCTCCTAGCGGGAGTGGATGAGCAGTTCTTC	TRBJ2-1	TRBV2	many	TRBD2
CASRTGSRNQPQHF	TGTGCCAGCAGAACCGGGTCGCGCAATCAGCCCCAGCATTTT	TRBJ1-5	TRBV6-1	many	NA
CASSYLGLAGITDTQYF	TGTGCCAGCAGTTACTTAGGTTTAGCGGGAATCACAGATACGCAGTATTTT	TRBJ2-3	TRBV6-5	NA	TRBD2
CASSRTGVAGELFF	TGTGCCAGCAGCCGGACAGGGGTTGCCGGGGAGCTGTTTTTT	TRBJ2-2	TRBV3-1	few	TRBD1
CSVNRGLDYTF	TGCAGCGTAAACAGGGGGCTGGACTACACCTTC	TRBJ1-2	TRBV29-1	NA	TRBD1
CASSQGTGSGYTF	TGTGCCAGCAGCCAAGGGACAGGGAGTGGCTACACCTTC	TRBJ1-2	TRBV5-6	NA	TRBD1
CASSLYRDREEKLFF	TGTGCCAGCAGCTTGTACAGGGATCGGGAGGAAAAACTGTTTTTT	TRBJ1-4	TRBV5-6	NA	NA
CASSRQKKNRVSYEQYF	TGTGCCAGCAGTCGACAGAAAAAGAACAGGGTTTCCTACGAGCAGTACTTC	TRBJ2-7	TRBV28	many	NA
CATSGLAFNEQFF	TGTGCCACCAGTGGGCTAGCTTTCAATGAGCAGTTCTTC	TRBJ2-1	TRBV24-1	once	NA
CSVAGTDLSTGELFF	TGCAGCGTCGCCGGGACAGACCTCAGCACCGGGGAGCTGTTTTTT	TRBJ2-2	TRBV29-1	many	TRBD1
CASSPSGRRAGELFF	TGTGCCAGCAGCCCTAGCGGGAGGAGGGCCGGGGAGCTGTTTTTT	TRBJ2-2	TRBV11-2	many	TRBD2
CASSVGLAGAETQYF	TGTGCCAGCAGCGTAGGACTGGCGGGAGCAGAGACCCAGTACTTC	TRBJ2-5	TRBV9	many	TRBD2
CASTEGNQPQHF	TGTGCCAGCACGGAGGGGAACCAGCCCCAGCATTTT	TRBJ1-5	TRBV28	many	NA
CASSQGLGLATDTQYF	TGTGCCAGCAGCCAAGGACTCGGACTAGCGACAGATACGCAGTATTTT	TRBJ2-3	TRBV14	NA	TRBD2
CASPTGTRDTQYF	TGTGCCAGCCCGACTGGAACCAGAGATACGCAGTATTTT	TRBJ2-3	TRBV6-1	many	NA
CATSGGGAKNIQYF	TGTGCCACCAGTGGAGGGGGAGCCAAAAACATTCAGTACTTC	TRBJ2-4	TRBV24-1	few	NA
CASSRRDRVEETQYF	TGCGCCAGCAGCCGAAGGGACAGGGTAGAAGAGACCCAGTACTTC	TRBJ2-5	TRBV4-1	NA	TRBD1
CASSLDQGTYGYTF	TGCGCCAGCAGCCTCGACCAGGGGACCTATGGCTACACCTTC	TRBJ1-2	TRBV5-1	many	NA
CASSSGIVKETQYF	TGTGCCAGCAGCTCGGGAATAGTTAAGGAGACCCAGTACTTC	TRBJ2-5	TRBV7-2	few	NA
CASSPPVVGELFF	TGTGCCAGCTCACCCCCCGTGGTCGGGGAGCTGTTTTTT	TRBJ2-2	TRBV18	NA	NA
CATSRVSSGSTLYF	TGTGCCACCAGCAGAGTTTCTAGCGGGTCTACTTTGTATTTT	TRBJ2-3	TRBV15	NA	TRBD2
CSVEKGGLDEQFF	TGCAGCGTTGAAAAGGGGGGTCTAGATGAGCAGTTCTTC	TRBJ2-1	TRBV29-1	NA	NA
CASSRRLAGVGNEQFF	TGCGCCAGCAGCCGAAGACTAGCGGGAGTGGGGAATGAGCAGTTCTTC	TRBJ2-1	TRBV5-1	few	TRBD2
CASSLGGRKYNEQFF	TGCGCCAGCAGCTTGGGCGGGAGAAAATACAATGAGCAGTTCTTC	TRBJ2-1	TRBV5-1	many	TRBD2
CASSLGPWGEQFF	TGTGCCAGCAGTCTCGGACCGTGGGGTGAGCAGTTCTTC	TRBJ2-1	TRBV28	NA	NA
CASSSKPLF	TGTGCCAGCAGTTCCAAACCCCTTTTC	TRBJ2-7	TRBV12-3/TRBV12-4	NA	NA
CASSLVSASNTGELFF	TGTGCCAGCAGCTTAGTTTCAGCTAGCAACACCGGGGAGCTGTTTTTT	TRBJ2-2	TRBV7-3	few	NA
CASSIGTGSYEQYF	TGCGCCAGCAGCATCGGGACAGGCTCCTACGAGCAGTACTTC	TRBJ2-7	TRBV5-1	many	TRBD1
CASSKGQGGDYEQYF	TGTGCCAGCAGCAAGGGACAGGGAGGAGACTACGAGCAGTACTTC	TRBJ2-7	TRBV7-9	many	TRBD1
CASSEAGGVAYNEQFF	TGCGCCAGCAGTGAAGCCGGAGGGGTGGCCTACAATGAGCAGTTCTTC	TRBJ2-1	TRBV10-1	many	NA
CASSYVAGGSRYF	NA	TRBJ2-4	TRBV6-5	few	NA
CASSEPGTSTPYEQYF	TGTGCCAGCAGTGAACCCGGGACATCTACACCTTACGAGCAGTACTTC	TRBJ2-7	TRBV25-1	many	NA
CASSLVEENCNEQFF	TGTGCCAGCAGCTTAGTGGAGGAGAATTGCAATGAGCAGTTCTTC	TRBJ2-1	TRBV11-2	few	NA
CASSVGGLSTDTQYF	TGTGCCAGCAGCGTAGGGGGGCTGAGCACAGATACGCAGTATTTT	TRBJ2-3	TRBV9	NA	NA
CASSQGIQGTGNTIYF	TGTGCCAGCAGCCAAGGTATACAGGGAACTGGAAACACCATATATTTT	TRBJ1-3	TRBV4-2	few	NA
CASSPQTGTNYEQYF	TGTGCCAGCAGCCCCCAGACAGGGACCAACTACGAGCAGTACTTC	TRBJ2-7	TRBV7-3	many	TRBD1
CASSQDPGPETQYF	TGCGCCAGCAGCCAAGATCCGGGACCGGAGACCCAGTACTTC	TRBJ2-5	TRBV5-5	NA	NA
CASSQINAGGTEAFF	TGCGCCAGCAGCCAGATCAATGCGGGGGGCACTGAAGCTTTCTTT	TRBJ1-1	TRBV4-1	few	NA